Described below is a single T cell receptor (beta chain) sequence and its context. As yet, its antigen is unknown. Assay runs were performed at deep level. TCRdb's table, derived via immunoSEQ multiplex PCR, lists solely in-frame clones and lacks some. This repertoire shows around 640,000 clones, approximately 96% found once; its top ten account for roughly 0.1%. Terminally differentiated effector memory CD45RA+ cells were excluded from the naive CD8 cells, which were CD45RO-negative and positively selected for CCR7. This record comes from a study of shared clonotypes between healthy human individuals. Whole-study results and caveats: In a few donors, around 4.5% of naive CD4 clonotypes appeared in common. Clonotypes shared by all four donors outscored non-shared clonotypes in generation probability. The sole specimen, blood, was sampled, and tissue repertoires likely differ.

From germline, CDR1 is SGHVS and CDR2 FNYEAQ. The V end was cut by 3 bases, the J end by 1 base, with 10 bases between. CDR3 length: 15 residues. This rearrangement joins TRBV7-6 to TRBJ2-1; TRBD2 might be the D (6 bases). This receptor was taken from a woman in her twenties or thirties in good health. Specimen: naive CD8+ T cells sorted from blood. CDR3 nucleotide sequence: TGTGCCAGCAGCTTCGGGGGAAATTCCTACAATGAGCAGTTCTTC. Translation: CASSFGGNSYNEQFF.